This T cell receptor (beta chain) was sequenced during a study of blood T cell repertoires in COVID-19. TCRdb's copy holds only in-frame clones and misses some; the assay was immunoSEQ multiplex PCR. The profile shows about 270,000 clones, approximately 90% of them singletons. The V gene's germline CDR1 is LGHNA and CDR2 YSLEER. The CDR3 totals 13 residues. V was pared by 0 bases and J by 1 base, with 4 bases between. The sequencing sample was made of PBMCs or T cells enriched from blood (not recorded which). V and J are TRBV4-3 and TRBJ2-7, with unresolved D. The receptor comes from a man aged 40-49 years who had been exposed to COVID-19. In DNA form, the CDR3 reads TGCGCCAGCAGCCAAGATATGTCCTACGAGCAGTACTTC. Protein product: CASSQDMSYEQYF.